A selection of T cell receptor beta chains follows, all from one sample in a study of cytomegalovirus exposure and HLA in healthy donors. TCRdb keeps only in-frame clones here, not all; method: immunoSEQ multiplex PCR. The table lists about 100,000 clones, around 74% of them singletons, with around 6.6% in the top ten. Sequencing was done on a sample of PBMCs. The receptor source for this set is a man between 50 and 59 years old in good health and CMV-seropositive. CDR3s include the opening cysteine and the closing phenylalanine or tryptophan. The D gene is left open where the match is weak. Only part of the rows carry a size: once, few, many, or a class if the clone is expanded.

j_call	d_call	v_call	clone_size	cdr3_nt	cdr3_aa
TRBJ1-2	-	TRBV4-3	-	TGCGCCAGCAGCCAAGAAATGGGAGTGAATGGCTACACCTTC	CASSQEMGVNGYTF
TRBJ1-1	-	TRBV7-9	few	TGTGCCAGCAGCAGGACAGTGAACACTGAAGCTTTCTTT	CASSRTVNTEAFF
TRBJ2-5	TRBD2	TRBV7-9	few	TGTGCCAGCAGCTTAGCACTCACAGCGGGGGCTCTCGAGACCCAGTACTTC	CASSLALTAGALETQYF
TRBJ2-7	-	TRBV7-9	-	TGTGCCAGCAGCTTAGACTGGGGCACCTACGAGCAGTACTTC	CASSLDWGTYEQYF
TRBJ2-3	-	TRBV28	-	TGTGCCAGCAGCTGGAGGGGAAGCGGGGATACGCAGTATTTT	CASSWRGSGDTQYF
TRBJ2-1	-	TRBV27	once	TGTGCCAGCAGTCCTATATCAGCGCCCTACAATGAGCAGTTCTTC	CASSPISAPYNEQFF
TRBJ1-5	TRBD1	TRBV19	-	TGTGCCAGTAGCGGACAGGTGTATAGCAATCAGCCCCAGCATTTT	CASSGQVYSNQPQHF
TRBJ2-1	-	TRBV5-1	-	TGCGCCAGCAGCCCCGGACACGAGCTGATTGAGCAGTTCTTC	CASSPGHELIEQFF
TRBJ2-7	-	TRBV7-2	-	TGTGCCAGCAGCTCCCAGCCAGGCTCCTACGAGCAGTACTTC	CASSSQPGSYEQYF
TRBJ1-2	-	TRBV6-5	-	TGTGCCAGCAGTTACTTCCAACAGGCGGTTGGGGGCTACACCTTC	CASSYFQQAVGGYTF
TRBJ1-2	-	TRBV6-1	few	TGTGCCAGCAGGCGGGGTGAAGGTGGCTACACCTTC	CASRRGEGGYTF
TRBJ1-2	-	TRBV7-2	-	TGTGCCAGCAGCTCCGGGACACTCGGCGGCTACACCTTC	CASSSGTLGGYTF
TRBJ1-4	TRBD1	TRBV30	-	TGTGCACGCGGGGACAGGAGGTCAGGAAAACTGTTTTTT	CARGDRRSGKLFF
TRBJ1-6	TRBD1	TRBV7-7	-	TGTGCTAGCAGCTTGGGGACAGGGCTGTGGTCACCCCTCCACTTT	CASSLGTGLWSPLHF
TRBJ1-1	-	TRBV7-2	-	TGTGCCAGTAACCCCCGAGGCTGGAACACTGAAGCTTTCTTT	CASNPRGWNTEAFF
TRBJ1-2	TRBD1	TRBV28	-	TGTGCCAGCCAACAGGGGGCCGAAGGCTACACCTTC	CASQQGAEGYTF
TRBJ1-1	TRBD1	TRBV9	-	TGTGCCAGCAGCCCAGGGGGCTACACTGAAGCTTTCTTT	CASSPGGYTEAFF
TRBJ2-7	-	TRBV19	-	TGTGCCAGTAGGGGGACATTGTACGAGCAGTACTTC	CASRGTLYEQYF
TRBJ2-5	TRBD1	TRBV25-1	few	TGTGCCAGCAGTGAATGGCAGGGGGATCAAGAGACCCAGTACTTC	CASSEWQGDQETQYF
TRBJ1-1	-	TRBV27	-	TGTGCCAGCAGTCGGGGATCGAACACTGAAGCTTTCTTT	CASSRGSNTEAFF
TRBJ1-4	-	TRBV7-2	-	TGTGCCAGCTCAACCGGGTTCGATGAAAAACTGTTTTTT	CASSTGFDEKLFF
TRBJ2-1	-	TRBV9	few	TGTGCCAGCAGCGTAGAAGGGGGTTACTACAATGAGCAGTTCTTC	CASSVEGGYYNEQFF
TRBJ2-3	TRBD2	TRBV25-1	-	TGTGCCAGCACTACGGGACTAGCGGGGCGCACAGATACGCAGTATTTT	CASTTGLAGRTDTQYF
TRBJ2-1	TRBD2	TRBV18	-	TGTGCCAGCTCACCGGGACTAGCGGGTTACAATGAGCAGTTCTTC	CASSPGLAGYNEQFF
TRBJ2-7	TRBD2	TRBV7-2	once	TGTGCCAGCAGCCCCGGGAGGTCCTACGAGCAGTACTTC	CASSPGRSYEQYF
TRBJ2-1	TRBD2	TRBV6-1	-	TGTGCCAGCAGTCTAGCGGGGGCCTACAATGAGCAGTTCTTC	CASSLAGAYNEQFF
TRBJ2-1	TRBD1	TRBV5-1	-	TGCGCCAGCAGCTTCTCCCGACAGGGCAATGAGCAGTTCTTC	CASSFSRQGNEQFF
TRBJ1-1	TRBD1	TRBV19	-	TGTGCCAGTAGTACCCGGAGGGACGACAGGGAAGGGGGCACTGAAGCTTTCTTT	CASSTRRDDREGGTEAFF
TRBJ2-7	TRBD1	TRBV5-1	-	TGCGCCAGCAGCCGGTCCCCCCTAACAGGGGACGAGCAGTACTTC	CASSRSPLTGDEQYF
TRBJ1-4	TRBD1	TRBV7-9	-	TGTTCCAGCAGCTCCAAACAGGGGGATCTGTTTTTT	CSSSSKQGDLFF
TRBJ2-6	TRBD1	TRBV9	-	TGTGCCAGCAGCGACGGGACAGTACCTGGGGCCAACGTCCTGACTTTC	CASSDGTVPGANVLTF
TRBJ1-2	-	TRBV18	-	TGTGCCAGCTCACCGGAGGCCTATGGCTACACCTTC	CASSPEAYGYTF
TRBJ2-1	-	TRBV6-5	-	TGTGCCAGCAGTCCCAGATGGAATGAGCAGTTCTTC	CASSPRWNEQFF
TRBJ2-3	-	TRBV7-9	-	TGTGCCAGCAGCTTAGTTCCAGGCACAGATACGCAGTATTTT	CASSLVPGTDTQYF
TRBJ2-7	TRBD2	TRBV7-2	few	TGTGCCAGCAGTTTGGGGGGGAGCCCCGGATACGAGCAGTACTTC	CASSLGGSPGYEQYF
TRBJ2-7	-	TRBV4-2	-	TGTGCCAGCAGCCAAGAGTCAGGCAGGGGAGAATACGAGCAGTACTTC	CASSQESGRGEYEQYF
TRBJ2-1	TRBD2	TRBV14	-	TGTGCCAGCAGCCAAGGACTAGCGGGGGCCCTCTCCTACAATGAGCAGTTCTTC	CASSQGLAGALSYNEQFF
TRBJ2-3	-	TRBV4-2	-	TGTGCCAGCAGCGCACGGTCAGGTACGCAGTATTTT	CASSARSGTQYF
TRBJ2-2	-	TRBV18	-	TGTGCCAGCTCACCACCGAATCGGAGAGACACCGGGGAGCTGTTTTTT	CASSPPNRRDTGELFF
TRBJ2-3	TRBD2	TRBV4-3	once	TGCGCCAGCAGCCAGATGCCTAGCGGGGGCCGCACAGATACGCAGTATTTT	CASSQMPSGGRTDTQYF